This T cell receptor beta chain was documented in a study of blood T cell repertoires in COVID-19. Across the whole study: T cells, B-cell-depleted T cells, or PBMCs provided the cDNA or gDNA that served as material.

This clone has only one observation. CDR3 length equals 14 residues. Germline V gene data show CDR1 as SGHAT and CDR2 as FQNNGV. Deletions cut 5 bases from V and 3 bases from J, with 12 bases between. Repertoires were generated with immunoSEQ multiplex PCR, while TCRdb's copy carries only in-frame clones and drops some. This table holds 120,000 to 150,000 clones, 85% to 90% found once. The specimen was peripheral blood. The chain links TRBV11-2 to TRBJ2-3; possible D gene TRBD1, 6 bases. The sequence derives from a human donor in a cohort sampled during active COVID-19. The CDR3 region is CASSPGVGTDTQYF. DNA for the CDR3: TGTGCCAGCAGCCCAGGGGTGGGGACAGATACGCAGTATTTT.